The 29 T cell receptor beta chains given below trace back to one sample, sequenced in a study of identifying expanded T cells in peripheral blood. Sequencing used immunoSEQ multiplex PCR; TCRdb keeps in-frame clones, though not all of them. The data show more than 85,000 clones, about 87% seen once. The sequenced material came from blood. The receptors derive from a person aged 18 to 70 in good health.

The chain carries TRBV14 and TRBJ1-1, with D unclear. The CDR3 loop spans 15 amino acids. The V end lost 1 base, the J end lost 2 bases, and 11 bases lay between the germline ends. The V gene's germline CDR1 is SGHDN and CDR2 FVKESK. The CDR3 spells CASSQATAGNTEAFF. The DNA for the CDR3 is TGTGCCAGCAGCCAAGCAACCGCGGGTAACACTGAAGCTTTCTTT.

This clone was seen a single time. The chain combines TRBV2 with TRBJ2-3, with TRBD1 matching 9 bases. Losses at the gene ends were 10 bases for V and 2 bases for J; bases not matched to a gene: 7. The CDR3 loop spans 14 amino acids. Germline loops: CDR1 SNHLY, CDR2 FYNNEI. The CDR3 is CATNTGGVTDTQYF. In DNA, the CDR3 is TGTGCCACCAACACAGGGGGCGTCACAGATACGCAGTATTTT. The complete variable domain, with remaining parts taken from reference TRBV2 and TRBJ2-3, reads EPEVTQTPSHQVTQMGQEVILRCVPISNHLYFYWYRQILGQKVEFLVSFYNNEISEKSEIFDDQFSVERPDGSNFTLKIRSTKLEDSAMYFCATNTGGVTDTQYFGPGTRLTVL.

V is TRBV27 and J is TRBJ1-1; no definite D call. The germline CDR1 and CDR2 sequences are MNHEY and SMNVEV (reference sequence). The CDR3 spans 11 residues. The germline V and J ends were trimmed by 8 bases and 8 bases, with 12 bases remaining between them. The CDR3 here is CASGQGNEAFF. Written as DNA, the CDR3 is TGTGCCAGCGGCCAAGGGAACGAAGCTTTCTTT.

The chain links TRBV11-2 to TRBJ1-2, with D unclear. The CDR3 loop spans 15 amino acids. CDR1 is SGHAT, CDR2 FQNNGV, per germline. The germline V and J ends were trimmed by 5 bases and 4 bases, with 17 bases remaining between them. The CDR3 nucleotides read TGTGCCAGCAGCCACTCGACACTACTAGGCTATGGCTACACCTTC. Protein sequence: CASSHSTLLGYGYTF.

This clone has just one count. The V call is TRBV29-1, the J call TRBJ1-1; the D gene is possibly TRBD1 (5 bases). Germline V gene data show CDR1 as SQVTM and CDR2 as ANQGSEA. Trimming cost V 7 bases and J 3 bases, with 12 bases left between them. The CDR3 has 12 residues. CDR3 DNA: TGCAGCGCCCGATCGGGGCACACTGAAGCTTTCTTT. This encodes CSARSGHTEAFF.

This clone was picked up a small number of times. The chain recombines TRBV25-1 with TRBJ1-6; no reliable D call. The CDR3 totals 13 residues. Germline loops: CDR1 MGHDK, CDR2 SYGVNS. V was pared by 5 bases and J by 9 bases, with 11 bases between. The CDR3 DNA reads TGTGCCAGCAGTCGGTCGACTAGTTCACCCCTCCACTTT. Amino acid sequence: CASSRSTSSPLHF.

This chain uses TRBV19 with TRBJ2-7, with 11 bases matching TRBD1. In germline, CDR1 is LNHDA, CDR2 SQIVND (reference sequence). The ends lost 4 bases at V and 3 bases at J; junction bases unmatched: 2. This CDR3 has 14 residues. The CDR3 spells CASSTGTGGYEQYF. The CDR3 DNA sequence: TGTGCCAGTAGTACCGGGACAGGGGGCTACGAGCAGTACTTC.

The rearrangement links TRBV27 to TRBJ1-1; 8 nucleotides agree with TRBD1. The V gene end was trimmed by 6 bases and the J gene end by 5 bases; junction bases not matched to a gene: 5. Germline CDR1 and CDR2: MNHEY and SMNVEV (reference sequence). The CDR3 totals 13 residues. CDR3 sequence: CASRDRERTEAFF. The CDR3 nucleotides read TGTGCCAGCAGGGACAGGGAAAGGACTGAAGCTTTCTTT.

V usage is TRBV7-8 and J usage is TRBJ1-6; TRBD1 is a possible D gene (5 bases). The CDR3 consists of 17 residues. V was pared by 2 bases and J by 5 bases, with 16 bases between. CDR1 and CDR2 from the germline V gene are SGHVS and FQNEAQ. The CDR3 sequence: CASSLLGTGSNNSPLHF. CDR3 sequence (DNA): TGTGCCAGCAGCTTATTAGGAACAGGCTCTAATAATTCACCCCTCCACTTT.

This chain connects TRBV28 to TRBJ1-2; 8 nucleotides align to TRBD1. Germline CDR1 is MDHEN and CDR2 is SYDVKM. J gave up 7 bases and V 2 bases, and 12 bases lay outside the gene matches. CDR3 length equals 16 residues. The CDR3 here is CASSLPTGTGSFGYTF. In DNA form, the CDR3 reads TGTGCCAGCAGTTTACCCACCGGGACAGGATCATTTGGCTACACCTTC.

The chain employs TRBV7-3 and TRBJ1-1; perhaps TRBD1 as D (6 bases). V was clipped by 7 bases and J by 0 bases, with 18 bases between them. This CDR3 has 16 amino acids. In germline, CDR1 is SGHTA, CDR2 FQGTGA. The CDR3 protein is CASKTGILTMNTEAFF. Here the CDR3 DNA reads TGTGCCAGCAAAACAGGGATATTAACGATGAACACTGAAGCTTTCTTT.

V and J are TRBV5-5 and TRBJ2-5, with D perhaps being TRBD1 or TRBD2 (6 bases each). V was pared by 0 bases and J by 6 bases, with 15 bases between. Germline V CDR1 and CDR2: SGHKS, YYEKEE (reference sequence). The CDR3 is 15 residues long. The CDR3 protein is CASSLEGKGGKTQYF. CDR3 sequence (DNA): TGTGCCAGCAGCTTGGAGGGGAAGGGGGGTAAGACCCAGTACTTC.

The chain recombines TRBV6-1 with TRBJ1-1; perhaps TRBD1 as D (6 bases). V was trimmed by 5 bases and J by 9 bases, leaving 13 bases between them. CDR1 MNHNS and CDR2 SASEGT come from the germline V gene. The CDR3 runs to 12 residues. CDR3 sequence: CASSHPGTQAFF. CDR3 in DNA: TGTGCCAGCAGTCACCCCGGGACACAAGCTTTCTTT.

The chain combines TRBV20-1 with TRBJ1-1; D unresolved. The CDR3 extends over 11 amino acids. Trimming removed 7 bases from V and 7 bases from J, with 13 bases in between. The V gene's germline CDR1 is DFQATT and CDR2 SNEGSKA (reference sequence). The chain's CDR3 is CSELPKNEAFF. In nucleotides, the CDR3 is TGCAGTGAGCTCCCTAAGAATGAAGCTTTCTTT.

This rearrangement joins TRBV6-5 to TRBJ1-1, with TRBD1 identical over 10 bases. Germline V gene data show CDR1 as MNHEY and CDR2 as SVGAGI. V was pared by 6 bases and J by 5 bases, with 9 bases of the junction left unmatched. The CDR3 length is 15 residues. DNA of the CDR3: TGTGCCAGCAGCGTTCCTGGACAGGGGGGTACTGAAGCTTTCTTT. It encodes CASSVPGQGGTEAFF.

The sample holds one count of this clone. CDR3 protein: CASSGQWNTEAFF. CDR3 sequence (DNA): TGTGCCAGCAGTGGACAGTGGAACACTGAAGCTTTCTTT. V gene TRBV6-1 combines with J gene TRBJ1-1, with D possibly being TRBD1 (5 bases). Trimming pared 4 bases from V and 1 base from J, leaving 7 bases between. The germline CDR1 and CDR2 sequences are MNHNS and SASEGT. The CDR3 has 13 residues.

This clone was seen many times. The rearrangement links TRBV7-9 to TRBJ1-1; D uncertain. The ends were cut back, 5 bases at V and 1 base at J, with 11 bases in the middle. The CDR3 is made up of 14 amino acids. Germline values: CDR1 SEHNR, CDR2 FQNEAQ (reference sequence). The CDR3 loop is CASSPDMRNTEAFF. The CDR3 DNA reads as TGTGCCAGCAGCCCCGACATGAGGAACACTGAAGCTTTCTTT.

The chain uses TRBV13 and TRBJ2-5; D uncertain. Judging by the DNA end, TRBJ2-7 fits better; the J call may be wrong. The CDR3 is 12 amino acids. Germline CDR1 PRHDT, CDR2 FYEKMQ (reference sequence). This chain's CDR3 is CASSWLGYEQYF. Written as DNA, the CDR3 is TGTGCCAGCAGCTGGCTGGGCTACGAGCAGTACTTC.

In DNA form, the CDR3 reads TGTGCCAGCAGCCCCCAGGGGTTCGAGCAGTACTTC. Its translation is CASSPQGFEQYF. The chain is built from TRBV6-1 and TRBJ2-7; possible D gene TRBD1, 6 bases. The CDR3 is made up of 12 amino acids. The germline CDR1 and CDR2 sequences are MNHNS and SASEGT. The germline V and J ends were trimmed by 6 bases and 6 bases, with 12 bases remaining between them.

The gene calls are TRBV19 and TRBJ1-2; D possibly corresponds to TRBD1 (6 bases). CDR3 length: 13 residues. The V gene lost 5 bases and the J gene lost 8 bases, with 15 bases spanning the gap. Germline CDR1 reads LNHDA; CDR2 reads SQIVND (reference sequence). In nucleotides, the CDR3 is TGTGCCAGTAGTCTACAGGGTCAGGGGGGCTACACCTTC. Protein product: CASSLQGQGGYTF.

This chain joins TRBV5-1 and TRBJ2-7, with 8 bases aligning to TRBD1. The CDR3 loop spans 16 amino acids. Germline V CDR1 and CDR2: SGHRS, YFSETQ. The ends lost 3 bases at V and 3 bases at J; junction bases unmatched: 11. DNA for the CDR3: TGCGCCAGCAGCTCCCAGTTGACAGGGGCCGGCTACGAGCAGTACTTC. Translated, it gives CASSSQLTGAGYEQYF.

The chain's CDR3 is CASSPTQNTEAFF. The DNA for the CDR3 is TGTGCCAGCTCACCAACCCAGAACACTGAAGCTTTCTTT. The J gene is TRBJ1-1, the V gene TRBV18; D is uncertain. The CDR3 is 13 residues long. Per the germline V gene, CDR1 is KGHSH and CDR2 is LQKENI. Deletions cut 2 bases from V and 1 base from J, with 5 bases between.

The chain uses TRBV2 and TRBJ1-5, with no clear D. V was pared by 1 base and J by 1 base, with 5 bases between. CDR3 length equals 14 residues. Germline CDR1 is SNHLY and CDR2 is FYNNEI. The CDR3 sequence is CASSEVGSNQPQHF. The CDR3 region has the DNA TGTGCCAGCAGTGAAGTAGGCAGCAATCAGCCCCAGCATTTT.

This chain links TRBV5-1 with TRBJ2-4; D possibly corresponds to TRBD1 (6 bases). CDR1 SGHRS and CDR2 YFSETQ come from the germline V gene. Trimming removed 0 bases at V and 0 bases at J, with 7 bases between. The CDR3 has 15 amino acids. CDR3 sequence: CASSLEQGAKNIQYF. The DNA of the CDR3 is TGCGCCAGCAGCTTGGAACAGGGAGCCAAAAACATTCAGTACTTC.

This chain joins TRBV5-1 and TRBJ2-3; D not certain. CDR1 and CDR2 from the germline V gene are SGHRS and YFSETQ. This CDR3 is 14 amino acids long. V dropped 1 base and J dropped 6 bases, with 12 bases sitting between them. Here the CDR3 DNA reads TGCGCCAGCAGCTTGCGCGGAGCTGGGGATACGCAGTATTTT. This sequence encodes CASSLRGAGDTQYF.

This clone has a single count. This chain uses TRBV5-1 with TRBJ1-2; D not resolved. The CDR3 is made up of 12 amino acids. Germline lookup yields CDR1 SGHRS and CDR2 YFSETQ. V lost 0 bases and J lost 9, with 9 bases in between. The CDR3 spells CASSLAGFRYTF. The CDR3 bases are TGCGCCAGCAGCTTGGCCGGGTTTCGCTACACCTTC.

This clone showed up just a few times. The V gene is TRBV2, the J gene TRBJ1-5, with 8 bases lining up with TRBD1. This CDR3 region has 16 residues. The junction had 5 bases not matched to a gene; V was cut back by 3 bases and J by 1 base. Germline CDR1 reads SNHLY; CDR2 reads FYNNEI. The CDR3 bases are TGTGCCAGCAGTGAGTTCGGACAGGGAAGCAATCAGCCCCAGCATTTT. Residues: CASSEFGQGSNQPQHF.

J is TRBJ2-3 and V is TRBV5-4; weak D call: TRBD1 (6 bases). The germline gives CDR1 SGHNT, CDR2 YYREEE (reference sequence). V was clipped by 3 bases and J by 2 bases, with 16 bases between them. The CDR3 spans 16 residues. The CDR3 loop is CASSSAVGAATDTQYF. CDR3 in DNA: TGTGCCAGCAGCTCTGCGGTGGGGGCCGCCACAGATACGCAGTATTTT.

This sequence joins TRBV2 and TRBJ2-5; D is perhaps TRBD1 (6 bases). CDR1 is SNHLY and CDR2 is FYNNEI in the germline V gene. V was trimmed by 4 bases and J by 2 bases, leaving 11 bases between them. This CDR3 contains 14 residues. CDR3 bases: TGTGCCAGCAGTGGACAGGCATCACAAGAGACCCAGTACTTC. The encoded protein is CASSGQASQETQYF.